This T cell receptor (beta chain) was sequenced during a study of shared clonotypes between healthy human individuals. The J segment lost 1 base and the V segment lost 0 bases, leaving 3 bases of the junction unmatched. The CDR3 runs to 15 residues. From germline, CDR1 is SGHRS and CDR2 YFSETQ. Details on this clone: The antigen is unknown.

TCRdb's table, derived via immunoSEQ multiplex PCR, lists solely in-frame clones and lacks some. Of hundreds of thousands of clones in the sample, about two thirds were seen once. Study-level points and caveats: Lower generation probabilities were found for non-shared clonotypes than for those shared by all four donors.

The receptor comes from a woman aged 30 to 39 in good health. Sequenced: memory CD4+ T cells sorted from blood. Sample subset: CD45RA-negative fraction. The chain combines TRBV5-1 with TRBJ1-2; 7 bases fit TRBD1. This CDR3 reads CASSLGDRINYGYTF. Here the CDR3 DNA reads TGCGCCAGCAGCTTGGGGGACAGAATTAACTATGGCTACACCTTC.